This T cell receptor beta chain derives from a study of graft-versus-host responses after intestinal transplantation. At the level of the study: Grafts were multivisceral, liver-intestinal, or isolated intestinal. Induction with anti-thymocyte globulin, then tacrolimus and steroids for roughly three years, was given to all recipients. Study results and limitations: Maximum circulating GvH clone levels tracked with early post-transplant HvG decreases.

CDR3 length: 14 amino acids. The germline V gene has CDR1 SGHVS and CDR2 FQNEAQ. V lost 5 bases and J 7 bases, leaving 17 bases between the germline ends. Libraries were prepared by immunoSEQ multiplex PCR; TCRdb keeps only in-frame clonotypes and omits some of them. The sample includes some 90,000 clones, more than 90% of them seen just once. Note on this clone: The antigen remains undetermined.

This chain links TRBV7-8 with TRBJ1-1; D possibly corresponds to TRBD1 (6 bases). Specimen: unstimulated CD4+ T cells sorted from spleen or lymph node cells, collected before intestinal transplant. This receptor was taken from a human donor who received an intestinal transplant. DNA for the CDR3: TGTGCCAGCAGCGCCCCCCCGGGACAACTTGAAGCTTTCTTT. This gives the protein CASSAPPGQLEAFF.